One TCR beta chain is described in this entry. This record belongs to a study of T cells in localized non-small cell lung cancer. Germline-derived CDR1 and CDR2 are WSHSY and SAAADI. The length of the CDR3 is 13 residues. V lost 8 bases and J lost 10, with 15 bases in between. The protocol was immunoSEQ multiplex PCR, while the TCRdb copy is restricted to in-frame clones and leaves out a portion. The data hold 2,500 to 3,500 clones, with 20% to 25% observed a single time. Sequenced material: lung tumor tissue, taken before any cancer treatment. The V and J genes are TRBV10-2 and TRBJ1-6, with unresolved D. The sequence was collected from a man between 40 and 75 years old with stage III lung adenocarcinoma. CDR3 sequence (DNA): TGCGCCAGCCTTAGACTAAAGGACTCACCCCTCCACTTT. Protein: CASLRLKDSPLHF.